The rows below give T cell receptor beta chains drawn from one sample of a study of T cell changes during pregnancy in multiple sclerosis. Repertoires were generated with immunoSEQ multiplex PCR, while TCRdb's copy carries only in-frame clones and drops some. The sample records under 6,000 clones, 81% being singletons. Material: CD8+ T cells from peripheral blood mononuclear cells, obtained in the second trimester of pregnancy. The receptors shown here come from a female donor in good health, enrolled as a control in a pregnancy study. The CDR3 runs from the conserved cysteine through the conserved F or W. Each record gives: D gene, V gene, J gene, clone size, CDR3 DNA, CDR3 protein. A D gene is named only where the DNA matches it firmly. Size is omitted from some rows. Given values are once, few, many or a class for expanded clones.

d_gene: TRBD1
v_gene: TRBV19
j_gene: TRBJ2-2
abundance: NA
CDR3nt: TGTGCCAGTAGTACCGGGGACAGGGTATCCGGGGAGCTGTTTTTT
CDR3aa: CASSTGDRVSGELFF

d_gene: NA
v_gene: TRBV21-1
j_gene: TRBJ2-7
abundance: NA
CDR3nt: TGTGCCAGCAGCAAAGAAGGCGGGACAGGGGCCCGCTACGAGCAGTACTTC
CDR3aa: CASSKEGGTGARYEQYF

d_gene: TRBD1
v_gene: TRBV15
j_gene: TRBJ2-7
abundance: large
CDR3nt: TGTGCCACCAGCCTCGACAGGGGGGACGAGCAGTACTTC
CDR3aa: CATSLDRGDEQYF

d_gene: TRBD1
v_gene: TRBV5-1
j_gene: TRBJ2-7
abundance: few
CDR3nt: TGCGCCAGCAGCATTATAGGGACAGGGGGATACGAGCAGTACTTC
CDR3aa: CASSIIGTGGYEQYF

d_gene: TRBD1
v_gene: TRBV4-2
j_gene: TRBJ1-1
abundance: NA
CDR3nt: TGTGCCAGCAGCCAGGGGGACAGGGCGAACACTGAAGCTTTCTTT
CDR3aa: CASSQGDRANTEAFF

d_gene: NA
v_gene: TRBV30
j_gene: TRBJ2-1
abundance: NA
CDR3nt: TGTGCCTGGAACGTGGGGGCCACGGGGCAGCAGTTCTTC
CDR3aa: CAWNVGATGQQFF

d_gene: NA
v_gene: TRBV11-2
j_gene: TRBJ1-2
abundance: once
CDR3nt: TGTGCCAGCAGACATGGACAAAATGGCTACACCTTC
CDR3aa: CASRHGQNGYTF

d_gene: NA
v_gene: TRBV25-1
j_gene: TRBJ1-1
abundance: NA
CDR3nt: TGTGCCAGCAGTGGGCCGGGGGAGGGCGAGGCTGAAGCTTTCTTT
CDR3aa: CASSGPGEGEAEAFF

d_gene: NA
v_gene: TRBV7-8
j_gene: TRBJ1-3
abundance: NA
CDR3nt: TGTGCCAGCAGCTCCCTGTTACAGGCGGAGGGAAACACCATATATTTT
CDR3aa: CASSSLLQAEGNTIYF

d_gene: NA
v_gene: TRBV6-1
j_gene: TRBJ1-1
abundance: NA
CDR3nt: TGTGCCAGCAGTGAGGGGGGGGCTTTAACTGAAGCTTTCTTT
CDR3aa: CASSEGGALTEAFF

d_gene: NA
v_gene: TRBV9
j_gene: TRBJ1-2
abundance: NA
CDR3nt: TGTGCCAGCAGCGTAGCGCAGGGGATGTCAGCAGGCATCGTTGGCTACACCTTC
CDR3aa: CASSVAQGMSAGIVGYTF

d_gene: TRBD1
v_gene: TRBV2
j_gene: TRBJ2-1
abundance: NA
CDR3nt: TGTGCCAGAGGGGACAGGGGCTCCTACAATGAGCAGTTCTTC
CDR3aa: CARGDRGSYNEQFF

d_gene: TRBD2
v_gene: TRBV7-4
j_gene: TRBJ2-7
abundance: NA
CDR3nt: TGTGCCAGCAGCCCCCCAGGGGCGGGGGGGCAGACCGACGAGCAGTACTTC
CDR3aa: CASSPPGAGGQTDEQYF

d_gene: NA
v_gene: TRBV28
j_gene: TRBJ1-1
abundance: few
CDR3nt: TGTGCCAGCAGAGCCTGGGGGGTCTCGGCTGAAGCTTTCTTT
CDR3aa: CASRAWGVSAEAFF

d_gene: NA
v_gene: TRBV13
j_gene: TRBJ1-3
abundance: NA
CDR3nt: TGTGCCAGCAGCTTGGAGGGTACTGGAAACACCATATATTTT
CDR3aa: CASSLEGTGNTIYF

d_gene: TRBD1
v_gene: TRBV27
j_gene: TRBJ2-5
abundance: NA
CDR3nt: TGTGCCAGCAGTTCTACAGGGGATCAAGAGACCCAGTACTTC
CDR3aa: CASSSTGDQETQYF

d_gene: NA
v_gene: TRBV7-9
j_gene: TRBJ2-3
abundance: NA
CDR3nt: TGTGCCAGCAGCTTGCAGGGCCCCCCAGATACGCAGTATTTT
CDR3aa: CASSLQGPPDTQYF

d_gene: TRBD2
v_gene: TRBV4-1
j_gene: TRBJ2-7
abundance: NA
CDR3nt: TGCGCCAGCAGCCAAGTGATAAGCGGGGGGATATACGAGCAGTACTTC
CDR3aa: CASSQVISGGIYEQYF

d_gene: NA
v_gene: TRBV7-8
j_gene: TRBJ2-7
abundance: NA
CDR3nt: TGTGCCAGCAGCTTAGACCAGGGGGTAGCGGGACTCTTCTACGAGCAGTACTTC
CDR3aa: CASSLDQGVAGLFYEQYF

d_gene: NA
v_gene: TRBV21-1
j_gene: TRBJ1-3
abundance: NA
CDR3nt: TGTGCCAGCAGCAAAGGCCCACAGGGGGCCCCTGCGCCCTCTGGAAACACCATATATTTT
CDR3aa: CASSKGPQGAPAPSGNTIYF

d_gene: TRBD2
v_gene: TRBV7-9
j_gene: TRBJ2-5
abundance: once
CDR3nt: TGTGCCAGCAGCTTGACTAGCGGGACCCAAGAGACCCAGTACTTC
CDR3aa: CASSLTSGTQETQYF

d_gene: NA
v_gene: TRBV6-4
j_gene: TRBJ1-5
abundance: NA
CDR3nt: TGTGCCAGCAGTTCGCAACGGGTGGATCAGCCCCAGCATTTT
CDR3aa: CASSSQRVDQPQHF

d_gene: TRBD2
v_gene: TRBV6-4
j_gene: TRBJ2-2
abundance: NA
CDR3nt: TGTGCCAGCAGTGACAATGGCGGGGGATCGGCCGGGGAGCTGTTTTTT
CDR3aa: CASSDNGGGSAGELFF

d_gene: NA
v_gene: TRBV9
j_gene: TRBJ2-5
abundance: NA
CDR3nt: TGTGCCAGCAGCGTAGCTACAGGCGGGGGCCTCCAAGAGACCCAGTACTTC
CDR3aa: CASSVATGGGLQETQYF

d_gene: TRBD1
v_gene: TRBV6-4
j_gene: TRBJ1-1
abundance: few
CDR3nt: TGTGCCAGCGCTGACAGGGAAAACACTGAAGCTTTCTTT
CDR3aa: CASADRENTEAFF

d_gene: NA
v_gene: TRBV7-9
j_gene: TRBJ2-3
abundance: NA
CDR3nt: TGTGCCAGCAGCTTGGCGCAGGGGTCAGATACGCAGTATTTT
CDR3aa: CASSLAQGSDTQYF

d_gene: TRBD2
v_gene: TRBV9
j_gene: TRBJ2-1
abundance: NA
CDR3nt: TGTGCCAGCAGCGTAGTGGGTAGCGGGGGCGATGAGCAGTTCTTC
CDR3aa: CASSVVGSGGDEQFF

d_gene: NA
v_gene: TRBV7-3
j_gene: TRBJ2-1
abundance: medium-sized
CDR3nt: TGTGCCAGCCCTCCCCAGCGGGACAAACTATCATCCTCCTACAATGAGCAGTTCTTC
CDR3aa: CASPPQRDKLSSSYNEQFF

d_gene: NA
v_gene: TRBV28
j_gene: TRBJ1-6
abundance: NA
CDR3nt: TGTGCCAGCAGTTTTGCCCGACACCCTTCTCTGGTCCTCCACTTT
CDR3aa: CASSFARHPSLVLHF

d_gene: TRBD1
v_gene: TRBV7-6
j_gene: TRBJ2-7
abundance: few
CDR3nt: TGTGCCAGCAGCCACCGGACAGGAGGCGAGCAGTACTTC
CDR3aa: CASSHRTGGEQYF

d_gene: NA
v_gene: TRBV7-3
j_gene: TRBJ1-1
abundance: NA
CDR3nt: TGTGCCAGCAGCTTATCAGCAGGGAACACTGAAGCTTTCTTT
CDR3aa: CASSLSAGNTEAFF

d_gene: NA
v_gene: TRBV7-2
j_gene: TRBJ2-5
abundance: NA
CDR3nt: TGTGCCAGCAGCCCTAAACTAAGTCAAGAGACCCAGTACTTC
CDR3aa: CASSPKLSQETQYF

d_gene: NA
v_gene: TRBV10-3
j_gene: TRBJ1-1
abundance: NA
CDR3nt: TGTGCCACCGCGGGGGGCAGTGTCGCTGAAGCTTTCTTT
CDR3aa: CATAGGSVAEAFF

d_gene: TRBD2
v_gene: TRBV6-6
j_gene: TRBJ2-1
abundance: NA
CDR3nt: TGTGCCAGCAGTTTAGCGGGAGGAACATACAATGAGCAGTTCTTC
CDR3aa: CASSLAGGTYNEQFF

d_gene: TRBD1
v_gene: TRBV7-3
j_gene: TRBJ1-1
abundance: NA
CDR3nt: TGTGCCAGCAGTCCAGGGGGGTTCACTGAAGCTTTCTTT
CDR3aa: CASSPGGFTEAFF

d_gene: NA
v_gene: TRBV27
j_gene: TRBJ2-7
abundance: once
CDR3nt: TGTGCCAGCGCATCTCCCCCGGGGGGCACCTACGAGCAGTACTTC
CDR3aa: CASASPPGGTYEQYF

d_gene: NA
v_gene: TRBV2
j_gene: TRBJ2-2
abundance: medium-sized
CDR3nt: TGTGCCAGCGGTGAAGGGCGGACCGGGGAGCTGTTTTTT
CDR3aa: CASGEGRTGELFF

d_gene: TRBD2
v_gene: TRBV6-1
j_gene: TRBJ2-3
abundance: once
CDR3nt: TGTGCCAGCAGTGACCCCCCGGGGGGGGCGAGCACAGATACGCAGTATTTT
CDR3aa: CASSDPPGGASTDTQYF

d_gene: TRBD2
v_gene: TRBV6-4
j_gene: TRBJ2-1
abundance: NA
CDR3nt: TGTGCCAGCAGTGACTCGAACGGGGGGTCCAATGAGCAGTTCTTC
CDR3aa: CASSDSNGGSNEQFF

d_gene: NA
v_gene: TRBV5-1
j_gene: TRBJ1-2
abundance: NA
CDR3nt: TGCGCCAGCAGCTTAGGCACCGCCCTTGGGGCCTATGGCTACACCTTC
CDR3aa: CASSLGTALGAYGYTF

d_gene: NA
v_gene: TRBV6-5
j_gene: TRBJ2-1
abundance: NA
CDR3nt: TGTGCCAGCAGCAAGACGACAGCCCCCAATGAGCAGTTCTTC
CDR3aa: CASSKTTAPNEQFF

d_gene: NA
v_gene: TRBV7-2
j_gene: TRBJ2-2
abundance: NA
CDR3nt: TGTGCCAGCAGAGAAAAGGTGGTAGCTCCCACCGGGGAGCTGTTTTTT
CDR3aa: CASREKVVAPTGELFF

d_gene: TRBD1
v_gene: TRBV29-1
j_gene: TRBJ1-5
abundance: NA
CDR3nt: TGCAGCGTTGGTGGGACAGGGGATGTTGGCAATCAGCCCCAGCATTTT
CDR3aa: CSVGGTGDVGNQPQHF

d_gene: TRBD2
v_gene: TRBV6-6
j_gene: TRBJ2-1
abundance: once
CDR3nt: TGTGCCAGCAGTTCAGGACTAGCGGGAGAAGCTGAGCAGTTCTTC
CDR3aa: CASSSGLAGEAEQFF

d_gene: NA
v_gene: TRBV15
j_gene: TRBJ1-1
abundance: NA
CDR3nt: TGTGCCACCAGCCGGGAACACAACCTGAACACTGAAGCTTTCTTT
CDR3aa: CATSREHNLNTEAFF

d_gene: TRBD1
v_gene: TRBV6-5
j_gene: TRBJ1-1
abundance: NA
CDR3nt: TGTGCCAGCAGTTACCTTCAGGGGGGTCGAACTGAAGCTTTCTTT
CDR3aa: CASSYLQGGRTEAFF

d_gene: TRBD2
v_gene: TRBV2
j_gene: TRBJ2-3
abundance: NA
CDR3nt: TGTGCCAGCACCCCCTCTAGCGGGAACACAGATACGCAGTATTTT
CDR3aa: CASTPSSGNTDTQYF

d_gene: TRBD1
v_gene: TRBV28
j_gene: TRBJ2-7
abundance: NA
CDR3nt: TGTGCCAGCAGTTTTTTTATCCCCGGACAGGGTACGGACGAGCAGTACTTC
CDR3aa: CASSFFIPGQGTDEQYF

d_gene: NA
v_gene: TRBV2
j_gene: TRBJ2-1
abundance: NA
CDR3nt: TGTGCCAGCAGTGAAGCGCTAAGAGGGACTCTACCTTACAATGAGCAGTTCTTC
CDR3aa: CASSEALRGTLPYNEQFF

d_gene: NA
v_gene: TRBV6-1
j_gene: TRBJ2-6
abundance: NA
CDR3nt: TGTGCCAGCAGTGTCGAGAGCTCTGGGGCCAACGTCCTGACTTTC
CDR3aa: CASSVESSGANVLTF

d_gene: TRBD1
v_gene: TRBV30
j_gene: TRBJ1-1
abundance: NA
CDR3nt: TGTGCCGGGCCGGGGACAGGGGCCACTGAAGCTTTCTTT
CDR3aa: CAGPGTGATEAFF

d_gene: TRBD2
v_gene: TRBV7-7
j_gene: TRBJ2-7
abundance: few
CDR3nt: TGTGCCAGCACCGGCCCCAGCGGGGGGTTCTACGAGCAGTACTTC
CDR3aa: CASTGPSGGFYEQYF

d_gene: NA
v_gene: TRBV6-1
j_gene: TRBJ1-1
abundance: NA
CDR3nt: TGTGCCAGCAGTGAGAGGGTACGAACTGAAGCTTTCTTT
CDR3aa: CASSERVRTEAFF

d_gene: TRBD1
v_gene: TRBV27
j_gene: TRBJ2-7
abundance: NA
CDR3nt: TGTGCCAGCAGTTTCGGACAGGACTACGAGCAGTACTTC
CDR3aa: CASSFGQDYEQYF

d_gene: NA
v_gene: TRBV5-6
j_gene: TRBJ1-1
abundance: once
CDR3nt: TGTGCCAGCAGCTTTCGGGGATTGGGTAACACTGAAGCTTTCTTT
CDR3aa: CASSFRGLGNTEAFF

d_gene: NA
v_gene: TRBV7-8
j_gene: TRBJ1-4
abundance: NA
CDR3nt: TGTGCCAGCAGCCCACGAGGGCACGATTCTGAAAAACTGTTTTTT
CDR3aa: CASSPRGHDSEKLFF

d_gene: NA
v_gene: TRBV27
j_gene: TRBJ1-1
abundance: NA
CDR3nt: TGTGCCAGCAGTCCCAGAGGTGTGCGCCTAGAAGCTTTCTTT
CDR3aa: CASSPRGVRLEAFF